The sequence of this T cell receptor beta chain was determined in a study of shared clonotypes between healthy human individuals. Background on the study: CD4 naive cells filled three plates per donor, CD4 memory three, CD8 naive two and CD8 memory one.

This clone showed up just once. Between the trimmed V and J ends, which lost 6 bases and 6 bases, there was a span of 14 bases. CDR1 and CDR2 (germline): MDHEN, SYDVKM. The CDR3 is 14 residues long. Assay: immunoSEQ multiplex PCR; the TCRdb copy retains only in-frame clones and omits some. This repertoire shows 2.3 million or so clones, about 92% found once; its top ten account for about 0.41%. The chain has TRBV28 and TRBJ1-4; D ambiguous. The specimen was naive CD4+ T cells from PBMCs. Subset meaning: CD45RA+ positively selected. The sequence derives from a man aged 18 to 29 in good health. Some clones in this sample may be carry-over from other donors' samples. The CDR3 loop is CASSQTGGHEKLFF. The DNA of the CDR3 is TGTGCCAGCAGCCAGACCGGAGGGCATGAAAAACTGTTTTTT.